This TCR beta chain is drawn from a study of PD-1 blockade in classical Hodgkin lymphoma. In germline, CDR1 is SGHVS, CDR2 FNYEAQ. Trimming at V came to 1 base and at J to 3 bases, leaving 3 bases not matched to a gene. This CDR3 has 15 amino acids. There are a few counts of this clone. Every patient relapsed after autologous stem cell transplantation, and brentuximab vedotin exposure varied. The assay was immunoSEQ multiplex PCR, and TCRdb's table has in-frame clones only and misses some. The table records about 43,000 clones, roughly 78% of them present only once. This TCR was sampled from a human donor with classical Hodgkin lymphoma. The sequencing here drew on peripheral blood mononuclear cells (PBMCs), taken before the second cycle of nivolumab. This rearrangement joins TRBV7-6 to TRBJ2-7; 10 nucleotides match TRBD2. The chain's CDR3 is CASSLEASGSYEQYF. The CDR3 DNA reads as TGTGCCAGCAGCTTAGAGGCTAGCGGGAGCTACGAGCAGTACTTC.